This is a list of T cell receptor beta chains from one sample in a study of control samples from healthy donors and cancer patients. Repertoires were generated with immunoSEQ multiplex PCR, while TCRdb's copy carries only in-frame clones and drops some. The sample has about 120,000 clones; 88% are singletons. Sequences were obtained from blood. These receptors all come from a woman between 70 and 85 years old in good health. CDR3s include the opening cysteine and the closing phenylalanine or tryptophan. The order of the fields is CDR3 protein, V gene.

CDR3 protein: CASSILDRNTEAFF; V gene: TRBV2
CDR3 protein: CASSQVPSGGQYF; V gene: TRBV14
CDR3 protein: CASSPPGGWTEAFF; V gene: TRBV19
CDR3 protein: CASSSQGEVGELFF; V gene: TRBV11-2
CDR3 protein: CASSTQTGRPYNEQFF; V gene: TRBV9
CDR3 protein: CASSLGSEFLNYGYTF; V gene: TRBV5-1
CDR3 protein: CASSQLQGTGYTF; V gene: TRBV3-1/TRBV3-2
CDR3 protein: CASSHPRGQGGAYEQYF; V gene: TRBV4-1
CDR3 protein: CASSFQGQGFYGYTF; V gene: TRBV6-5
CDR3 protein: CASSLVGTGPYEQYF; V gene: TRBV7-8
CDR3 protein: CASSLRQPNTGELFF; V gene: TRBV11-1
CDR3 protein: CASSYSGQGNSPLHF; V gene: TRBV6-2/TRBV6-3
CDR3 protein: CASSYSGETQYF; V gene: TRBV6-5
CDR3 protein: CAVQGAHYNSPLHF; V gene: TRBV6-5
CDR3 protein: CASSVGQGAEKLFF; V gene: TRBV19
CDR3 protein: CASSLVRKDTDTQYF; V gene: TRBV7-9
CDR3 protein: CASSGGQGGTDTQYF; V gene: TRBV25-1
CDR3 protein: CASSLGPGLDSPLHF; V gene: TRBV5-1
CDR3 protein: CASSPGQELTNTEAFF; V gene: TRBV7-8
CDR3 protein: CASGSHGDIGEKLFF; V gene: TRBV12-5
CDR3 protein: CAIRVPGQGGNEQFF; V gene: TRBV10-3
CDR3 protein: CSVVSPTGEKLFF; V gene: TRBV29-1
CDR3 protein: CASSFLGSSGNTIYF; V gene: TRBV5-1
CDR3 protein: CASSVEVAGGPGTQYF; V gene: TRBV9
CDR3 protein: CASSQEPRVRVHEQFF; V gene: TRBV3-1/TRBV3-2
CDR3 protein: CASSLNRFETQYF; V gene: TRBV5-1
CDR3 protein: CASSSLGVGVYEQYF; V gene: TRBV11-2
CDR3 protein: CAISDPGGETQYF; V gene: TRBV10-3
CDR3 protein: CASTSPYGYTF; V gene: TRBV5-4